These 2 T cell receptor beta chains were sequenced from one sample in a study of a mutant IDH1 vaccine in newly diagnosed glioma. Repertoires were generated with immunoSEQ multiplex PCR, while TCRdb's copy carries only in-frame clones and drops some. The profile shows tens of thousands of clones, 83% of them singletons. Regarding time point: baseline, week 1 (first vaccination visit). Described treatment: pre-vaccination baseline after standard-of-care therapy. The specimen was PBMCs, collected from a glioma patient treated with radiotherapy, temozolomide or both. Every receptor here comes from a woman in her 50s with glioma.

In this sample, this clone turned up a few times. CDR3 coding DNA: TGTGCCAGCAGCGTAGCGGATAACTTCTCCTATAATTCACCCCTCCACTTT. This gives the protein CASSVADNFSYNSPLHF. The chain recombines TRBV9 with TRBJ1-6; D uncertain. Germline V CDR1 and CDR2: SGDLS, YYNGEE. The CDR3 totals 17 residues. Trimming stripped 0 bases from V and 0 bases from J, with 10 bases between. Full variable domain (outside the CDR3, taken from reference TRBV9 and TRBJ1-6): DSGVTQTPKHLITATGQRVTLRCSPRSGDLSVYWYQQSLDQGLQFLIQYYNGEERAKGNILERFSAQQFPDLHSELNLSSLELGDSALYFCASSVADNFSYNSPLHFGNGTRLTVT.

This clone has only one observation. V and J are TRBV19 and TRBJ2-7; 13 positions agree with TRBD2. The J segment lost 7 bases and the V segment lost 5 bases, leaving 11 bases of the junction unmatched. Germline values: CDR1 LNHDA, CDR2 SQIVND (reference sequence). This CDR3 has 16 amino acids. CDR3 bases: TGTGCCAGTAGTGCCCTACTAGCGGGGGGGCCTGGAGAGCAGTACTTC. This translates into CASSALLAGGPGEQYF.